The sequence of this T cell receptor (beta chain) was determined in a study of OX40 agonist ivuxolimab in advanced cancers. Overall study: Three patients had partial responses: one hepatocellular carcinoma, two cutaneous melanoma.

On this clone itself: Its antigen is not identified.

The repertoire was sequenced with immunoSEQ multiplex PCR; TCRdb's copy has only in-frame clones and lacks some. The sample lists around 84,000 clones; about four fifths were seen once. Germline trimming cut 1 base from V and 10 bases from J; bases unmatched to any gene: 2. The germline V gene encodes CDR1 SGHTA and CDR2 FQGNSA. The CDR3 totals 15 residues. Overall study findings and caveats: Among the least clonally expanded were partial responders at 0.1-3.0 mg/kg.

This sequence was found in an adult with an advanced solid tumor such as melanoma, head and neck, liver or kidney cancer. The source was CD4+ or CD8+ T cells sorted from blood, collected in a trial of the OX40 agonist ivuxolimab. The rearrangement uses TRBV7-2 and TRBJ1-6, with 12 bases identical to TRBD1. The CDR3 region has the DNA TGTGCCAGCAGCTTAGAGGGACAGGGGGCCTCACCCCTCCACTTT. It translates to CASSLEGQGASPLHF.